These T cell receptor beta chains were read from a single sample in a study of T cells in Graves' hyperthyroidism and ophthalmopathy. TCRdb processed the multiplex PCR reads anew with MiXCR; each CDR3 protein has one entry. The sample holds about 300,000 distinct CDR3 sequences, around 19% seen once. Sequenced sample: blood. The receptor source for this set is a man between 45 and 60 years old with Graves' ophthalmopathy. The conserved cysteine and the conserved F or W are not part of the CDR3 here.

>TRBJ2-1|TRBV20-1
SARDPSGSDYNEQF
>TRBJ2-7|TRBV20-1
SVSPASVSYEQY
>TRBJ2-1|TRBV20-1
SAEEWSSYNEQF
>TRBJ2-3|TRBV28
ASSLPLGGASTDTQY
>TRBJ2-1|TRBV19
ASSAQGSRTYNEQF
>TRBJ1-3|TRBV6-2/TRBV6-3
ASDRAHSGNTIY
>TRBJ2-5|TRBV5-4
ASSGGGVGETQY
>TRBJ1-5|TRBV6-1
ATQGLLNQPQH
>TRBJ1-4|TRBV18
ASSRDSHEKLF
>TRBJ1-2|TRBV7-8
ASSLAGTYGYT
>TRBJ2-3|TRBV10-3
AISGTITDTQY
>TRBJ1-1|TRBV20-1
SAPRTANTEAF
>TRBJ2-1|TRBV11-2
ASSLVGTDYNEQF
>TRBJ2-2|TRBV4-1
ASSQALAGGRGELF
>TRBJ2-1|TRBV15
ATSRALPGLAGQSSYNEQF
>TRBJ2-7|TRBV4-1
ASSLEPHYEQY
>TRBJ1-6|TRBV7-2
ASSLDRYNSPLH
>TRBJ2-1|TRBV15
ATSRVQLYNEQF
>TRBJ2-3|TRBV9
ASSVGQGMSDTQY
>TRBJ1-1|TRBV28
ASSAGTGNTEAF
>TRBJ2-7|TRBV12-3/TRBV12-4
ASSPMAAAYEQY
>TRBJ2-3|TRBV12-3/TRBV12-4
ASSLAQGPADTQY
>TRBJ2-3|TRBV20-1
SAKRGGVDTQY
>TRBJ2-7|TRBV11-2
ASSLEVLGSLEQY
>TRBJ2-7|TRBV6-2/TRBV6-3
ASRPRPLNPWQY
>TRBJ2-5|TRBV6-1
ASSENSRREEWQETQY
>TRBJ1-3|TRBV20-1
SARRHSSGNTIY
>TRBJ1-1|TRBV27
ASSRQVENTEAF
>TRBJ1-3|TRBV3-1
ASSQDPGVGNTIY
>TRBJ1-1|TRBV24-1
ATRGTEAF
>TRBJ2-1|TRBV3-1
ASSQARTSSGEQF
>TRBJ2-1|TRBV20-1
SASGLAGENEQF
>TRBJ2-1|TRBV20-1
SARIRQGRAYNEQF
>TRBJ2-7|TRBV6-1
ASSEGKGFEQY
>TRBJ1-4|TRBV20-1
SARDPRTGEEKLF
>TRBJ1-2|TRBV2
ASSENWTGVGGYT
>TRBJ2-3|TRBV9
ASSVEASSTDTQY
>TRBJ2-7|TRBV7-9
ASSLGQGVRAYEQY
>TRBJ2-2|TRBV6-1
ASSEEAGGHTGELF
>TRBJ2-3|TRBV27
ASTSTSAHTDTQY
>TRBJ1-5|TRBV20-1
SARVPPNQPQH
>TRBJ1-2|TRBV5-5
ASSPGQGTNYGYT
>TRBJ2-3|TRBV5-5
ASSLVGQETDTQY
>TRBJ2-1|TRBV18
ASSPLASEEQF
>TRBJ1-6|TRBV28
ASNRENRASPLH
>TRBJ2-3|TRBV20-1
SARASGRAWADTQY
>TRBJ2-1|TRBV14
ASSQGLFNEQF
>TRBJ2-2|TRBV6-1
ASNPGGTGTGELF
>TRBJ1-1|TRBV6-1
ASIGRGGTEAF
>TRBJ2-2|TRBV28
ASRPGLAGDGTGELF
>TRBJ2-7|TRBV3-1
ASSPRGGSLSYEQY
>TRBJ2-2|TRBV4-1
ASSQDGTPGGELF